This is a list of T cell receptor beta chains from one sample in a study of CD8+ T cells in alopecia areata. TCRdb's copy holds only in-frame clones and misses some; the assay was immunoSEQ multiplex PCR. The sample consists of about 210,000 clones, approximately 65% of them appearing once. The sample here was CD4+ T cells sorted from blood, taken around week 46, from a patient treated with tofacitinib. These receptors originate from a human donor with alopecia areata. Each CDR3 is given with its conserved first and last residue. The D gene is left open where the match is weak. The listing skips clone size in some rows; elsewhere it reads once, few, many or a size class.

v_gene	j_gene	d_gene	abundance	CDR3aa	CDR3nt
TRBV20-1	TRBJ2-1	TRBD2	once	CSAVSGDVQFF	TGCAGTGCTGTAAGCGGGGATGTGCAGTTCTTC
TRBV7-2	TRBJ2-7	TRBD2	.	CASSLHGGYYEQYF	TGTGCCAGCAGCTTGCACGGGGGGTACTACGAGCAGTACTTC
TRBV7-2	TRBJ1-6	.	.	CASSVFGDGSPLHF	TGTGCCAGCAGCGTTTTCGGAGACGGTTCACCCCTCCACTTT
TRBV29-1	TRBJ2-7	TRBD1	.	CSVGRQGDEQYF	TGCAGCGTTGGTAGACAGGGGGACGAGCAGTACTTC
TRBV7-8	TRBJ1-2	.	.	CASSLQRQSYGYTF	TGTGCCAGCAGCTTACAACGGCAGTCCTATGGCTACACCTTC
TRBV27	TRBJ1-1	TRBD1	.	CASSFKVQGAPGNTEAFF	TGTGCCAGCAGTTTTAAAGTTCAGGGGGCCCCAGGGAACACTGAAGCTTTCTTT
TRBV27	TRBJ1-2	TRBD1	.	CASSHNRGPYGYTF	TGTGCCAGCAGTCATAACAGGGGGCCCTATGGCTACACCTTC
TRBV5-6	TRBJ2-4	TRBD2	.	CASSRLAGDFKNIQYF	TGTGCCAGCAGCCGTTTAGCGGGGGACTTCAAAAACATTCAGTACTTC
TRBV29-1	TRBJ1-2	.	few	CSVDYGYTF	TGCAGCGTTGATTATGGCTACACCTTC
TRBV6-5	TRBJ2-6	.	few	CASSYSGPGANVLTF	TGTGCCAGCAGTTATTCAGGGCCGGGGGCCAACGTCCTGACTTTC
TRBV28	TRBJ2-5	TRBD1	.	CASMLPPGQAYQETQYF	TGTGCCAGCATGCTACCTCCGGGACAGGCCTATCAAGAGACCCAGTACTTC